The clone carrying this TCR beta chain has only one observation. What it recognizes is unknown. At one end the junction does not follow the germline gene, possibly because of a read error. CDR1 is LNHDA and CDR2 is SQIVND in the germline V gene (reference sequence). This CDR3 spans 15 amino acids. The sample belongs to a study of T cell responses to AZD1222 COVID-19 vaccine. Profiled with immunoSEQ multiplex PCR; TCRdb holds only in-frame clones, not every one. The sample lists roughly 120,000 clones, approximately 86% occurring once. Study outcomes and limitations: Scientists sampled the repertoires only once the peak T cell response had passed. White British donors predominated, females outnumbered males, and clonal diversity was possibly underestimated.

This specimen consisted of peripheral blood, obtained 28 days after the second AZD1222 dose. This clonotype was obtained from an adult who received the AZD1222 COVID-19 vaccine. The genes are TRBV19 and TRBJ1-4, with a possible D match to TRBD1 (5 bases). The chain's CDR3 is CASSTPGDPKEKLFF. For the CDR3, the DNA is TGTGCCAGTAGCACGCCCGGGGACCCTAAGGAAAAACTGTTTTTT.